These 8 T cell receptor beta chains were all obtained from the same sample, sequenced in a study of T cell responses to AZD1222 COVID-19 vaccine. Profiling relied on immunoSEQ multiplex PCR, and the TCRdb table lists in-frame clones only, not all of them. The table records 120,000 or so clones, over 75% of them present only once. The sample here was peripheral blood, taken on day 0 of AZD1222 vaccination. Source of these receptors: an adult in good health.

The chain uses TRBV11-1 and TRBJ2-2; 9 nucleotides align to TRBD1. J was trimmed by 7 bases and V by 0 bases; bases with no gene match: 3. Germline loops: CDR1 SGHAT, CDR2 FQDESV (reference sequence). The CDR3 runs 15 residues. The CDR3: CASSLAGQGGGELFF. CDR3 nucleotides: TGTGCCAGCAGCTTAGCGGGACAGGGAGGCGGGGAGCTGTTTTTT.

The rearrangement joins TRBV5-1 to TRBJ2-1; 8 nucleotides line up with TRBD1. Germline V gene data show CDR1 as SGHRS and CDR2 as YFSETQ. The CDR3 spans 14 residues. V was pared by 0 bases and J by 12 bases, with 8 bases of the junction left unmatched. The CDR3 DNA reads as TGCGCCAGCAGCTTGGCGGCAGGGGGCGATCCGCAGTTCTTC. This codes for CASSLAAGGDPQFF.

This clone was observed once. This rearrangement joins TRBV7-2 to TRBJ2-1; D may be TRBD1 (6 bases). Germline values: CDR1 SGHTA, CDR2 FQGNSA. This CDR3 comprises 15 residues. V gave up 2 bases and J gave up 3 bases, with 11 bases separating them. CDR3 coding DNA: TGTGCCAGCAGCTTACAGGGGAGAGGCTACAATGAGCAGTTCTTC. Encoded protein: CASSLQGRGYNEQFF.

The gene calls are TRBV5-6 and TRBJ1-2, with TRBD1 matching over 8 bases. The CDR3 is 15 residues long. Germline V CDR1 and CDR2: SGHDT, YYEEEE. The V segment lost 4 bases and the J segment 4 bases; nucleotides outside the gene matches: 9. The chain's CDR3 is CASSQTGQGFYGYTF. The CDR3 DNA reads TGTGCCAGCAGCCAAACTGGACAGGGTTTCTATGGCTACACCTTC.

Worth noting for this clone: This sample includes further DNA sequences coding for the same CDR3. The chain is built from TRBV3-1 (or the pseudogene TRBV3-2) and TRBJ1-5; D is unclear. Germline lookup yields CDR1 LGHDT and CDR2 YNNKEL (reference sequence). The CDR3 runs 13 residues. The V gene lost 1 base and the J gene lost 4 bases, with 5 bases spanning the gap. DNA for the CDR3: TGTGCCAGCAGCCAAGGGGATAATCAGCCCCAGCATTTT. Its protein is CASSQGDNQPQHF.

The chain uses TRBV9 and TRBJ2-3; 13 bases match TRBD2. The CDR3 consists of 14 residues. Germline V gives CDR1 SGDLS, CDR2 YYNGEE. The CDR3 is CASTSGGVTDTQYF. The CDR3 DNA sequence: TGTGCGTCCACTAGCGGGGGGGTTACAGATACGCAGTATTTT.

This chain connects TRBV3-1 (or the pseudogene TRBV3-2) to TRBJ1-2; D is possibly TRBD1 (5 bases). CDR1 LGHDT and CDR2 YNNKEL come from the germline V gene (reference sequence). This CDR3 spans 13 amino acids. V was shortened by 3 bases and J by 7 bases, with 12 bases between the two germline ends. The CDR3 DNA reads TGTGCCAGCAGCCAGGTCAGGGAAGGTGGCTACACCTTC. Its protein product is CASSQVREGGYTF.

The chain is built from TRBV5-6 and TRBJ2-3, with 9 bases fitting TRBD2. CDR1 SGHDT and CDR2 YYEEEE come from the germline V gene. J gave up 4 bases and V 1 base, and 10 bases lay outside the gene matches. The CDR3 covers 17 residues. The DNA for the CDR3 is TGTGCCAGCAGCTTGTGGGGTAGCGGGGGATTCGCAGATACGCAGTATTTT. It specifies CASSLWGSGGFADTQYF.